This T cell receptor beta chain was observed in a study of T cell responses to AZD1222 COVID-19 vaccine. Remarks on this clone: Its antigen is unidentified.

Whole-study results and caveats: Researchers report vaccine-associated CD4 TCRs spanning spike, with dominance at 160-218 and 743-854. Researchers took repertoire samples only after the peak T cell response had come. Clonal diversity was possibly underestimated; the donors were predominantly white British and more often female.

This table comes from immunoSEQ multiplex PCR, and its TCRdb copy is limited to in-frame clones, with some not included. Here the sample spans under 150,000 clones, 90% being singletons. The CDR3 runs to 15 residues. Trimming cost V 4 bases and J 0 bases, with 10 bases left between them. Germline V gene data show CDR1 as LGHDT and CDR2 as YNNKEL (reference sequence). The material was peripheral blood, obtained on day 0 of AZD1222 vaccination. This receptor was taken from an adult in good health. The rearrangement uses TRBV3-1 (or the pseudogene TRBV3-2) and TRBJ1-3; D gene unclear. CDR3 residues: CASSLAQISGNTIYF. CDR3 bases: TGTGCCAGCAGCCTAGCTCAGATCTCTGGAAACACCATATATTTT.